Described below is a single T cell receptor (beta chain) sequence and its context. This sample is drawn from a study of blood T cell repertoires in COVID-19. Study context: Italy, Spain and the United States were the sources of the convalescent and acute COVID-19 samples. Sample material is recorded as cDNA or gDNA derived from T cells, B-cell-depleted T cells, or PBMCs.

Original processing methods: Using reference gene primer amplification, nucleated cell counts were estimated. Sequenced by immunoSEQ multiplex PCR; TCRdb stores in-frame clones only, minus some. That table supplies the V and J calls and clone size; D and trimming were determined from the DNA. Altogether about 240,000 clones are present, roughly 82% being singletons, with the ten largest covering 9% to 15%. Trimming took 2 bases from V and 9 from J; bases not matched to a gene: 7. The CDR3 covers 16 residues. The germline V gene encodes CDR1 LGHNA and CDR2 YSLEER. This receptor was obtained from a man of 80 years or more with acute or convalescent COVID-19. Sample: peripheral blood. This chain joins TRBV4-3 and TRBJ2-1; 13 bases line up with TRBD2. The CDR3 loop is CASSQLLAGGRAEQFF. The DNA for the CDR3 is TGCGCCAGCAGCCAATTACTAGCGGGGGGGCGGGCTGAGCAGTTCTTC.